This record covers a single T cell receptor beta chain. This sample was included in a study of blood T cell repertoires in COVID-19. The wider study: The study drew acute and convalescent COVID-19 samples from the United States, Italy and Spain. PBMCs, B-cell-depleted T cells, or T cells provided the cDNA or gDNA that made up the material.

This CDR3 is built from 12 residues. Between the trimmed V and J ends, which lost 5 bases and 5 bases, there was a span of 9 bases. CDR1 MNHEY and CDR2 SVGEGT come from the germline V gene. Original handling: Amplification of reference gene primers was used by the study to estimate nucleated cell counts. The protocol was immunoSEQ multiplex PCR, while the TCRdb copy is restricted to in-frame clones and leaves out a portion. V and J calls and clone size are those listed in that table; D and trimming were worked out from the DNA. The profile shows roughly 79,000 clones, approximately 90% of them singletons.

Sequenced sample: peripheral blood. The gene calls are TRBV6-2 or TRBV6-3 and TRBJ1-2, with D perhaps matching TRBD1 (6 bases). This clonotype was obtained from a woman aged 45-59 years with acute or convalescent COVID-19. The CDR3 DNA is TGTGCCAGCAGTCGGACAGCGTATGGCTACACCTTC. This encodes CASSRTAYGYTF.